This TCR beta chain was identified in a study of T cell repertoires in cytomegalovirus infection. Study details: Public signatures in TCR beta pointed to CMV infection and matching HLA type.

Each CDR3 protein is one row after TCRdb ran MiXCR on the reads. The sample has approximately 1,000,000 distinct CDR3 sequences; approximately 31% are singletons. A few counts support this clonotype. The target antigen is unknown. Deletions cut 7 bases from V and 2 bases from J, with 12 bases between. From germline, CDR1 is LNHDA and CDR2 SQIVND (reference sequence). This CDR3 region has 14 residues. This specimen was cultured CD8+ T cells from PBMCs, taken from culture after CMV antigen stimulation. This sequence joins TRBV19 and TRBJ1-5, with a tentative D call TRBD1 (6 bases). The receptor was derived from a human donor in good health (CMV status not recorded). Some clones in this sample may be carry-over from other donors' samples. CDR3 in amino acids: CASIAGERNQPQHF. DNA for the CDR3: TGTGCCAGTATTGCAGGGGAGCGCAATCAGCCCCAGCATTTT.